The sequence of this T cell receptor (beta chain) was determined in a study of CD8 T cells in Susac syndrome. With random hexamers, reverse transcription was performed on about 0.5 to 1 ug of RNA. With immunoSEQ multiplex PCR, TCR beta CDR3 was amplified across 54 Vbeta and 13 Jbeta. One entry per CDR3 protein results from TCRdb running MiXCR on the immunoSEQ multiplex PCR reads. The table has a few hundred thousand distinct CDR3 sequences, roughly 81% seen once. Per the germline V gene, CDR1 is LGHDT and CDR2 is YNNKEL (reference sequence). Trimming took off 0 bases at V and 1 base at J, with 13 bases between the two ends. This CDR3 contains 17 residues. The authors sequenced TCR beta from blood CD8+ and CD4+ T cells. Included as multiple sclerosis controls were treatment-naive patients who had stable or active relapsing-remitting disease. Both CD4+ and CD8+ T cells were negatively isolated, and TEMRA cells underwent FACS enrichment.

The sequence came from a human donor with multiple sclerosis. This chain links TRBV3-1 with TRBJ2-1, with D perhaps TRBD2 (6 bases). Sequencing was done on a sample of CD8+ T cells from PBMCs. CDR3 loop: CASSQDLLARSYNEQFF. The CDR3 coding sequence is TGTGCCAGCAGCCAAGATCTCCTAGCGCGATCCTACAATGAGCAGTTCTTC.